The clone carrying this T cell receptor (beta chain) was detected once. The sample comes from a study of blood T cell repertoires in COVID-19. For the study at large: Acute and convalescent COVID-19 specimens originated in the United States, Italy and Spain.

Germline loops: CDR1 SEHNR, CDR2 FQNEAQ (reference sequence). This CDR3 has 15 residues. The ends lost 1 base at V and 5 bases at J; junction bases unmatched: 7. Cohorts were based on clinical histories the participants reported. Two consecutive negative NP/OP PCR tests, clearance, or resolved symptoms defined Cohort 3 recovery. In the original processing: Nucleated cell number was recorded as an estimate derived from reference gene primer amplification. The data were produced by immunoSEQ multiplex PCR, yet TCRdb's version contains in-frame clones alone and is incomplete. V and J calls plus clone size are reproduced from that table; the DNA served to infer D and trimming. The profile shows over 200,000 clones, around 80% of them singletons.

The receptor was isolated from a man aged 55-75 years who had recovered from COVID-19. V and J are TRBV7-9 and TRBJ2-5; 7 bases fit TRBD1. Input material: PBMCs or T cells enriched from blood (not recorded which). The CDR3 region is CASSLVQGSTETQYF. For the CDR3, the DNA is TGTGCCAGCAGCTTAGTACAGGGGAGTACGGAGACCCAGTACTTC.